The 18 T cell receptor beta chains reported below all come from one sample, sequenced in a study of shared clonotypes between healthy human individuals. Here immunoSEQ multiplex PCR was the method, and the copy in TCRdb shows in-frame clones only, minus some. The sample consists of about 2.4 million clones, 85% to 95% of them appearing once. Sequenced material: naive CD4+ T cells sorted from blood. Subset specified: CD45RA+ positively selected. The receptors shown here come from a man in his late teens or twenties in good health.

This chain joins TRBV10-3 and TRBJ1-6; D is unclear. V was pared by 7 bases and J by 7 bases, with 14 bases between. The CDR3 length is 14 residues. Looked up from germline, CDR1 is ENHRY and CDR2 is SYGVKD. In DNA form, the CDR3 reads TGTGCCATCAAAGAGGGCCAGCTAAATTCACCCCTCCACTTT. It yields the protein CAIKEGQLNSPLHF.

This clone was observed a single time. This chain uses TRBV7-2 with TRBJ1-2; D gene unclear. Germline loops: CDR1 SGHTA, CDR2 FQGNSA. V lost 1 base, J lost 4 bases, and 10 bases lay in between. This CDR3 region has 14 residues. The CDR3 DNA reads TGTGCCAGCAGCTTAGGCCGGACGTCCTATGGCTACACCTTC. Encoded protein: CASSLGRTSYGYTF.

The DNA of the CDR3 is TGTGCCAGCAGCTTGGAGCAGGGGACCCCTGGCGGGGAGCTGTTTTTT. Translating it yields CASSLEQGTPGGELFF. The V gene is TRBV5-6, the J gene TRBJ2-2; D perhaps matches TRBD1 (6 bases). Per germline, CDR1 SGHDT and CDR2 YYEEEE. V lost 0 bases to trimming and J lost 7 bases, with 16 bases between them. The CDR3 is 16 amino acids.

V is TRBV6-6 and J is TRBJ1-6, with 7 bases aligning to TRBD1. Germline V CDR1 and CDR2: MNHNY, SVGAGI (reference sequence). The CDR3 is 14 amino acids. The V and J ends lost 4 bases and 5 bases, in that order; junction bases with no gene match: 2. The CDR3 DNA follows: TGTGCCAGCAGTTTTGGGACAGATAATTCACCCCTCCACTTT. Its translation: CASSFGTDNSPLHF.

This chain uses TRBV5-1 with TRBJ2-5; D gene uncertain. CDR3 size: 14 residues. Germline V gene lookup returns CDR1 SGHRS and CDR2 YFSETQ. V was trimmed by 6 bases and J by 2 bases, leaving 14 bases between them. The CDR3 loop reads CASIPPRFQETQYF. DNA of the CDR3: TGCGCCAGCATCCCCCCGCGGTTTCAAGAGACCCAGTACTTC.

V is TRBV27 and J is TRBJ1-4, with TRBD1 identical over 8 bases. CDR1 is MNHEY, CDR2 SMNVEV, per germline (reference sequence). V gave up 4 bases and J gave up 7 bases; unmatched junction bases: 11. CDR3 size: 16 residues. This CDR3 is CASSSNSGQGIEKLFF. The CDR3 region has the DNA TGTGCCAGCAGTTCCAATTCCGGACAGGGTATTGAAAAACTGTTTTTT.

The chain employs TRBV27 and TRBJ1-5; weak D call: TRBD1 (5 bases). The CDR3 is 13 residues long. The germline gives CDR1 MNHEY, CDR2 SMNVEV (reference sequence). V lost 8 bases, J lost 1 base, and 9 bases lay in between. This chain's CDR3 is CASGWGSNQPQHF. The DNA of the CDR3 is TGTGCCAGCGGTTGGGGGAGCAATCAGCCCCAGCATTTT.

In nucleotides, the CDR3 is TGTGCCAGCAGTTTATCAGGGGCAGTCTATGGCTACACCTTC. As protein: CASSLSGAVYGYTF. This chain links TRBV28 with TRBJ1-2; a weak D match, TRBD1 (6 bases). The CDR3 spans 14 residues. Trimming cost V 1 base and J 4 bases, with 10 bases left between them. CDR1 is MDHEN, CDR2 SYDVKM, per germline.

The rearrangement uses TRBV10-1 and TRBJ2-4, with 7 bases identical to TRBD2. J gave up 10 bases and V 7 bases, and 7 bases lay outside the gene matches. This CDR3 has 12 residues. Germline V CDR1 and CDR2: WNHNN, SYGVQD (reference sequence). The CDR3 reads CASTGGRSIQYF. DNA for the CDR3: TGCGCCAGCACGGGAGGACGGTCTATTCAGTACTTC.

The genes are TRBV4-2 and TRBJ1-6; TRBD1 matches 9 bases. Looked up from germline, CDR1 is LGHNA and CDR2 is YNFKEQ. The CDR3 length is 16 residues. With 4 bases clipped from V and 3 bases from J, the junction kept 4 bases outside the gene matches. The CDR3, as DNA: TGTGCCAGCAGCCGGACAGGGGCCCTCTATAATTCACCCCTCCACTTT. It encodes CASSRTGALYNSPLHF.

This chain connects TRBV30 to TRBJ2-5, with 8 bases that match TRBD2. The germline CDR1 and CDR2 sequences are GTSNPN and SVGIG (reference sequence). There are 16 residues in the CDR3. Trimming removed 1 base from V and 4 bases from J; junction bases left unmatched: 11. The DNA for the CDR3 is TGTGCCTGGAGTGGCGGGCGGGGAGCGGGAGTAGAGACCCAGTACTTC. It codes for CAWSGGRGAGVETQYF.

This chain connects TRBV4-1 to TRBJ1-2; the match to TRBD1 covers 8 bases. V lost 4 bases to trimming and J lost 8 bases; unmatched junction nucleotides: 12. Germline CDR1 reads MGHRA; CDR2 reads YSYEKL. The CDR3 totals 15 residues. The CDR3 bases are TGCGCCAGCAGCCCGGGCCTCAGGGGGCTATGGGGCTACACCTTC. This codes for CASSPGLRGLWGYTF.

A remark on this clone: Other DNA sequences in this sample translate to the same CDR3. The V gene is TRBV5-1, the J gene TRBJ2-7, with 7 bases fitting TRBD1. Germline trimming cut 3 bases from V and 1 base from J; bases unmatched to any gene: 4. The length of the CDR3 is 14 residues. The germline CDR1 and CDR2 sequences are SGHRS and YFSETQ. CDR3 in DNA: TGCGCCAGCAGCTCCGGGACAGATTCCTACGAGCAGTACTTC. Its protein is CASSSGTDSYEQYF. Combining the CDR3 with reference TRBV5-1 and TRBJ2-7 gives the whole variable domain KAGVTQTPRYLIKTRGQQVTLSCSPISGHRSVSWYQQTPGQGLQFLFEYFSETQRNKGNFPGRFSGRQFSNSRSEMNVSTLELGDSALYLCASSSGTDSYEQYFGPGTRLTVT.

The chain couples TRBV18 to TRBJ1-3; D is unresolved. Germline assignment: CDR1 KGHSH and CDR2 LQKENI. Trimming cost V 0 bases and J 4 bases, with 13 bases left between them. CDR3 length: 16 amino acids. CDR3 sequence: CASSPPIRGGGNTIYF. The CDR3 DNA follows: TGTGCCAGCTCACCACCAATTCGGGGTGGCGGAAACACCATATATTTT.

Here the CDR3 reads CASSFKQRGANYEQYF. DNA for the CDR3: TGTGCCAGCAGCTTTAAACAGCGGGGGGCTAACTACGAGCAGTACTTC. The chain joins TRBV12-1 to TRBJ2-7; TRBD2 was called by the table and not checked on the DNA. TRBV12-1 is tagged as a pseudogene. The CDR3 is made up of 16 amino acids.

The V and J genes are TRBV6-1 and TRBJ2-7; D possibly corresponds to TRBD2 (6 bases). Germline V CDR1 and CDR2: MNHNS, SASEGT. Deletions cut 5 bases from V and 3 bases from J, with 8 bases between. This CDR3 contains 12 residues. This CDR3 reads CASSPRGYEQYF. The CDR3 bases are TGTGCCAGCAGTCCGCGGGGCTACGAGCAGTACTTC.

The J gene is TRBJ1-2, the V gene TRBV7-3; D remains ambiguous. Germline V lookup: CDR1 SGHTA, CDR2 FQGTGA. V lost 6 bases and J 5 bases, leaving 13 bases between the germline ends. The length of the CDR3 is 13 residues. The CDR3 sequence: CASSNDGLYGYTF. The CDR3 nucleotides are TGTGCCAGCAGTAACGACGGATTGTATGGCTACACCTTC.

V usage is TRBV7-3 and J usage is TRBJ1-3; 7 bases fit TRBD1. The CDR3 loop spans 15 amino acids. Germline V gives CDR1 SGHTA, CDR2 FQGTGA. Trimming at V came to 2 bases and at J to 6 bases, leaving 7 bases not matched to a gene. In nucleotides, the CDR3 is TGTGCCAGCAGCTTATCCGGGACAGAGCTAAACACCATATATTTT. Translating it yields CASSLSGTELNTIYF.